These 26 T cell receptor beta chains share one sample of origin, sequenced in a study of regulatory T cells in long-lasting Graves disease. Both iRepertoire HTBI primers and Arm-PCR of CDR3 regions were used to build the TCR beta libraries. MiXCR, applied by TCRdb to the multiplex PCR reads, yields one record per CDR3 protein. The sample has hundreds of thousands of distinct CDR3 sequences; approximately 15% are singletons. Time point of the sample: newly diagnosed GD, antithyroid drugs for less than 3 months. PBMC-extracted RNA yielded the TCR library. This sample also belongs to another study, concerning T cells in Graves' hyperthyroidism and ophthalmopathy.

The sample in question was peripheral blood mononuclear cells (PBMCs), obtained at new diagnosis, from a patient treated with antithyroid drugs. These receptors all come from a woman in her thirties or forties with Graves disease.

This clonotype was seen more than once but under ten times. The genes are TRBV7-3 and TRBJ2-1; 7 positions agree with TRBD1. V was pared by 2 bases and J by 7 bases, with 5 bases of the junction left unmatched. Looked up from germline, CDR1 is SGHTA and CDR2 is FQGTGA. This CDR3 spans 14 amino acids. The CDR3 DNA follows: TGTGCCAGCAGCTTATTGTTGGGACAGAATGAGCAGTTCTTC. As protein: CASSLLLGQNEQFF.

This clonotype has ten or more counts. The chain combines TRBV6-1 with TRBJ1-2, with D possibly matching TRBD1 (6 bases). This CDR3 comprises 15 residues. The germline V gene has CDR1 MNHNS and CDR2 SASEGT. Trimming left V 7 bases short and J 2 bases short, with 17 bases between. The DNA for the CDR3 is TGTGCCAGCATTAAGGGAAGCACAGGGAACTATGGCTACACCTTC. It specifies CASIKGSTGNYGYTF.

The chain uses TRBV19 and TRBJ2-1; the match to TRBD2 covers 8 bases. V lost 4 bases to trimming and J lost 5 bases; unmatched junction nucleotides: 7. The CDR3 is made up of 15 amino acids. Germline V gene lookup returns CDR1 LNHDA and CDR2 SQIVND (reference sequence). The CDR3 reads CASSTQRERNNEQFF. The CDR3 region has the DNA TGTGCCAGTAGTACCCAGCGGGAGAGGAACAATGAGCAGTTCTTC.

The rearrangement uses TRBV11-2 and TRBJ1-1, with D possibly being TRBD1 (6 bases). The CDR3 runs 15 residues. Looked up from germline, CDR1 is SGHAT and CDR2 is FQNNGV. Trimming cost V 7 bases and J 1 base, with 16 bases left between them. CDR3 residues: CASTYGGGPNTEAFF. The CDR3 DNA reads as TGTGCCAGCACCTACGGGGGGGGGCCGAACACTGAAGCTTTCTTT.

This clonotype occurred many times. The chain carries TRBV7-9 and TRBJ2-1; no definite D call. The CDR3 length is 14 residues. The germline V and J ends were trimmed by 0 bases and 3 bases, with 6 bases remaining between them. Germline V CDR1 and CDR2: SEHNR, FQNEAQ (reference sequence). The CDR3 loop is CASSLANIYNEQFF. The CDR3 nucleotides read TGTGCCAGCAGCTTAGCCAATATCTACAATGAGCAGTTCTTC.

This clonotype was seen many times. This chain joins TRBV30 and TRBJ2-2, with D uncertain. The CDR3 loop spans 13 amino acids. Trimming shortened V by 2 bases and J by 0 bases, and 4 bases separated the two germline ends. Germline V lookup: CDR1 GTSNPN, CDR2 SVGIG (reference sequence). CDR3 DNA: TGTGCCTGGAGTCAGACGAACACCGGGGAGCTGTTTTTT. The encoded protein is CAWSQTNTGELFF.

This clonotype was detected ten times or more. The chain recombines TRBV28 with TRBJ2-3, with 11 positions matching TRBD2. Looked up from germline, CDR1 is MDHEN and CDR2 is SYDVKM. CDR3 length equals 16 residues. Trimming removed 8 bases from V and 2 bases from J; junction bases left unmatched: 9. CDR3 residues: CASFPTSGKNTDTQYF. As DNA, the CDR3 is TGTGCCAGCTTTCCGACTAGCGGGAAGAACACAGATACGCAGTATTTT.

Ten or more counts support this clonotype. The chain carries TRBV20-1 and TRBJ2-3; 14 bases align to TRBD2. The V gene end was trimmed by 5 bases and the J gene end by 5 bases; junction bases not matched to a gene: 9. Germline assignment: CDR1 DFQATT and CDR2 SNEGSKA (reference sequence). This CDR3 has 16 residues. The CDR3 DNA sequence: TGCAGTGCTGGACTAGCGGGAGGCTGGGAGGGAGATACGCAGTATTTT. Its protein product is CSAGLAGGWEGDTQYF.

This clonotype was recorded at least ten times. The chain uses TRBV2 and TRBJ2-5; 9 nucleotides align to TRBD2. Per germline, CDR1 SNHLY and CDR2 FYNNEI. With 7 bases clipped from V and 5 bases from J, the junction kept 11 bases outside the gene matches. The CDR3 spans 15 residues. The CDR3 coding sequence is TGTGCCAGCAAGCGGATAGCGGGAGAGGGGGAGACCCAGTACTTC. Amino acid sequence: CASKRIAGEGETQYF.

This clonotype was picked up many times. V gene TRBV28 combines with J gene TRBJ2-1; 15 bases agree with TRBD2. Germline CDR1 is MDHEN and CDR2 is SYDVKM. CDR3 length equals 18 residues. V lost 8 bases, J lost 5 bases, and 13 bases stayed unmatched. CDR3 nucleotide sequence: TGTGCCAGCTTACCCGGGACTAGCGGGAGGATTCAACACAATGAGCAGTTCTTC. Translated, it gives CASLPGTSGRIQHNEQFF.

Concerning this clonotype itself: A clone one base away is much larger, so this may be a read error. The rearrangement links TRBV7-8 to TRBJ2-3, with no clear D. Germline CDR1 reads SGHVS; CDR2 reads FQNEAQ. Trimming stripped 4 bases from V and 2 bases from J, with 7 bases between. The CDR3 covers 13 residues. The CDR3 DNA follows: TGTGCCAGCAGCTCACATCTCACAGATACGCAGTATTTT. It specifies CASSSHLTDTQYF.

This clonotype came up many times. The chain couples TRBV3-1 to TRBJ1-1, with D uncertain. The germline V gene encodes CDR1 LGHDT and CDR2 YNNKEL (reference sequence). The ends were cut back, 4 bases at V and 3 bases at J, with 9 bases in the middle. This CDR3 has 13 amino acids. Here the CDR3 reads CASSRIPDTEAFF. Here the CDR3 DNA reads TGTGCCAGCAGCCGAATCCCCGACACTGAAGCTTTCTTT.

At least ten counts were recorded for this clonotype. In nucleotides, the CDR3 is TGTGCCAGCAGTTTAACTGGGGATACGCAGTATTTT. Translating gives CASSLTGDTQYF. This sequence joins TRBV27 and TRBJ2-3, with D unresolved. The germline gives CDR1 MNHEY, CDR2 SMNVEV (reference sequence). The CDR3 extends over 12 amino acids. V shed 2 bases and J shed 6 bases, with 6 bases lying between them.

This clonotype was found many times. The rearrangement links TRBV29-1 to TRBJ2-7; 10 bases are shared with TRBD2. Germline assignment: CDR1 SQVTM and CDR2 ANQGSEA. J lost 2 bases, V lost 4 bases, and 11 bases had no gene match. The CDR3 extends over 16 amino acids. In DNA form, the CDR3 reads TGCAGCGTTGTTGGGACTAGCGCACCAGAAACCTACGAGCAGTACTTC. As protein: CSVVGTSAPETYEQYF.

The CDR3 coding sequence is TGTGCCACCAGCAGAACCCCAGAGATTGGGACCAGGACTTCATACGAGCAGTACTTC. Protein sequence: CATSRTPEIGTRTSYEQYF. The V and J genes are TRBV15 and TRBJ2-7; possibly TRBD1 or TRBD2 for D (5 bases each). Germline CDR1 is LNHNV and CDR2 is YYDKDF (reference sequence). V lost 2 bases, J lost 4 bases, and 27 bases lay in between. This CDR3 spans 19 amino acids.

This clonotype has ten or more counts. This chain connects TRBV27 to TRBJ2-7; 8 bases fit TRBD2. V lost 7 bases and J lost 6; bases outside the gene matches: 11. The CDR3 length is 14 residues. Germline V gene lookup returns CDR1 MNHEY and CDR2 SMNVEV (reference sequence). CDR3 DNA sequence: TGTGCCAGCACCCCCAGCGGGACTAGGGGCGAGCAGTACTTC. This encodes CASTPSGTRGEQYF.

The V and J genes are TRBV5-8 and TRBJ2-7; 9 bases match TRBD1. Losses at the gene ends were 3 bases for V and 4 bases for J; bases not matched to a gene: 11. Germline CDR1 is SGHTS and CDR2 is YDEGEE. This CDR3 has 16 amino acids. The CDR3 reads CASSSEGTGNFYEQYF. DNA for the CDR3: TGTGCCAGCAGCTCTGAAGGGACAGGGAATTTTTACGAGCAGTACTTC.

The chain combines TRBV12-5 with TRBJ2-3, with no clear D. The CDR3 totals 15 residues. V was shortened by 6 bases and J by 6 bases, with 19 bases between the two germline ends. Germline CDR1 and CDR2: LGHNT and FRNRAP. The CDR3 protein is CASGPTLVYPDTQYF. The CDR3 region has the DNA TGTGCTAGTGGACCCACTCTAGTATACCCTGATACGCAGTATTTT.

This clonotype was found many times. This chain joins TRBV11-3 and TRBJ2-5; weak D call: TRBD2 (6 bases). The CDR3 has 15 amino acids. Between the trimmed V and J ends, which lost 5 bases and 4 bases, there was a span of 17 bases. CDR1 is SGHNT and CDR2 is YENEEA in the germline V gene. The CDR3 bases are TGTGCCAGCAGCCCCCGGACTACCAGGGCAGAGACCCAGTACTTC. Translation: CASSPRTTRAETQYF.

With respect to this clonotype: A much larger clone differs by one base, so this may be a read error. This rearrangement joins TRBV5-1 to TRBJ1-2; D is unclear. CDR3 size: 15 residues. CDR1 SGHRS and CDR2 YFSETQ come from the germline V gene. Trimming left V 0 bases short and J 4 bases short, with 13 bases between. CDR3 sequence (DNA): TGCGCCAGCAGCTTGGACAGACGGGCTAGCTATGGCTACACCTTC. It yields the protein CASSLDRRASYGYTF.

This clonotype was seen at least ten times. V and J are TRBV28 and TRBJ2-7; 9 nucleotides line up with TRBD1. The V gene's germline CDR1 is MDHEN and CDR2 SYDVKM. The CDR3 is made up of 16 amino acids. V shed 4 bases and J 4 bases; nucleotides not matched to a gene: 11. The CDR3: CASSSNTGTGRYEQYF. CDR3 nucleotides: TGTGCCAGCAGTTCCAACACCGGGACAGGGAGGTACGAGCAGTACTTC.

This clonotype was seen once. V gene TRBV6-1 combines with J gene TRBJ2-6; no clear D. There are 15 residues in the CDR3. Germline CDR1 MNHNS, CDR2 SASEGT. V gave up 5 bases and J gave up 2 bases, with 10 bases separating them. CDR3 nucleotide sequence: TGTGCCAGCAGTAGCAGGAGCCCTGGGGCCAACGTCCTGACTTTC. Translated, it gives CASSSRSPGANVLTF.

This clonotype was seen more than once but under ten times. This sequence joins TRBV19 and TRBJ2-2, with 10 bases that match TRBD2. Germline CDR1 LNHDA, CDR2 SQIVND (reference sequence). The CDR3 extends over 15 amino acids. After removal of 5 bases from V and 5 bases from J, the junction contained 5 bases not matched to a gene. The CDR3 reads CASSVGAGGTGELFF. Here the CDR3 DNA reads TGTGCCAGTAGTGTGGGAGCGGGGGGGACCGGGGAGCTGTTTTTT.

This clonotype was detected many times. The J gene is TRBJ2-7, the V gene TRBV18, with D unresolved. The CDR3 consists of 13 residues. The germline V gene encodes CDR1 KGHSH and CDR2 LQKENI. Between the trimmed V and J ends, which lost 3 bases and 6 bases, there was a span of 12 bases. In nucleotides, the CDR3 is TGTGCCAGCTCACCCTCCCCGACGCGCGAGCAGTACTTC. Its translation is CASSPSPTREQYF. The entire variable domain, with the rest obtained from reference TRBV18 and TRBJ2-7, is as follows: NAGVMQNPRHLVRRRGQEARLRCSPMKGHSHVYWYRQLPEEGLKFMVYLQKENIIDESGMPKERFSAEFPKEGPSILRIQQVVRGDSAAYFCASSPSPTREQYFGPGTRLTVT.

On this clonotype itself: With only one base between it and a far larger clone, this is likely a read error. Because it lacks the conserved phenylalanine or tryptophan at the end, this CDR3 is likely a read error. V is TRBV28 and J is TRBJ2-3; a possible D gene is TRBD1 (5 bases). The DNA end lines up better with TRBJ1-1; the J call may be wrong. The CDR3 loop spans 14 amino acids. The germline V gene encodes CDR1 MDHEN and CDR2 SYDVKM. The CDR3 reads CASTEGSRGTEAFL. The DNA for the CDR3 is TGTGCCAGCACAGAGGGGTCTAGGGGCACTGAAGCTTTCCTT.

This clonotype was seen many times. This chain joins TRBV11-1 and TRBJ2-7; perhaps TRBD2 as D (6 bases). The CDR3 sequence is 12 residues long. V was shortened by 3 bases and J by 7 bases, with 10 bases between the two germline ends. Germline V gene lookup returns CDR1 SGHAT and CDR2 FQDESV (reference sequence). CDR3 residues: CASSLEGWEQYF. The CDR3 DNA is TGTGCCAGCAGCTTGGAGGGTTGGGAGCAGTACTTC.